Below are 13 T cell receptor beta chains sequenced from a single sample in a study of blood T cells in healthy people across ages. Through a sample-barcoded 5' primer and a J-beta primer mix, a second PCR was run for roughly 6 to 11 cycles. TCRdb processed the 5' RACE reads anew with MiXCR; each CDR3 protein has one entry. The repertoire includes 1.8 million or so distinct CDR3 sequences, roughly two fifths of them detected once, and 23% sits in the top ten. The specimen sequenced was blood. Receptors were obtained from a human donor in good health.

With respect to this clonotype: A junction end diverges from the germline sequence, so it may reflect a read error. The chain is built from TRBV9 and TRBJ2-5; D is possibly TRBD2 (5 bases). The CDR3 loop spans 15 amino acids. Germline V CDR1 and CDR2: SGDLS, YYNGEE. The CDR3 loop is CASSVGGLSQETQDF. In DNA form, the CDR3 reads TGTGCCAGCAGCGTAGGAGGACTCTCACAAGAGACCCAGGACTTC.

This clonotype has a handful of counts. The V and J genes are TRBV7-2 and TRBJ2-1, with a possible D match to TRBD2 (6 bases). CDR1 and CDR2 (germline): SGHTA, FQGNSA. Trimming removed 6 bases from V and 4 bases from J, with 16 bases in between. This CDR3 contains 15 residues. The CDR3 sequence is CASRARDGLYNEQFF. The CDR3 nucleotides read TGTGCCAGCAGGGCACGGGACGGACTATACAATGAGCAGTTCTTC.

This clonotype showed up just a few times. This rearrangement joins TRBV12-3 or TRBV12-4 to TRBJ2-7; 8 nucleotides align to TRBD1. V lost 8 bases to trimming and J lost 3 bases; unmatched junction nucleotides: 12. The CDR3 length is 15 residues. CDR3 DNA sequence: TGTGCCAGCGCGAGACTCGGGACAGGATTCTACGAGCAGTACTTC. Protein product: CASARLGTGFYEQYF.

This clonotype was counted between two and nine times. The chain has TRBV6-5 and TRBJ2-3; D may be TRBD2 (5 bases). V lost 0 bases and J lost 0, with 10 bases in between. Germline CDR1 is MNHEY and CDR2 is SVGAGI. The CDR3 totals 16 residues. This CDR3 is CASSYSAEKSTDTQYF. The CDR3 region has the DNA TGTGCCAGCAGTTACTCAGCGGAGAAAAGCACAGATACGCAGTATTTT.

The V and J genes are TRBV7-2 and TRBJ2-5; 7 nucleotides agree with TRBD2. The CDR3 consists of 15 residues. CDR1 and CDR2 from the germline V gene are SGHTA and FQGNSA. V lost 5 bases, J lost 4 bases, and 10 bases stayed unmatched. CDR3 DNA sequence: TGTGCCAGCAGCCGCGGACTAGTCAATCGAGAGACCCAGTACTTC. Translated, it gives CASSRGLVNRETQYF.

The V gene is TRBV7-3, the J gene TRBJ2-1; TRBD1 matches 12 bases. The CDR3 is 19 residues long. Germline-derived CDR1 and CDR2 are SGHTA and FQGTGA. V trimming: 5 bases; J trimming: 0 bases; junction bases outside the gene matches: 11. The CDR3 region is CASSPTGQGAASSYNEQFF. The CDR3 DNA is TGTGCCAGCAGCCCAACGGGACAGGGGGCGGCGAGCTCCTACAATGAGCAGTTCTTC.

About this clonotype itself: One end of the junction does not line up with germline, which may come from a read error. The V and J genes are TRBV20-1 and TRBJ2-7; D might be TRBD1 (6 bases). The germline V gene encodes CDR1 DFQATT and CDR2 SNEGSKA (reference sequence). The CDR3 totals 14 residues. The DNA for the CDR3 is TGCAGTGCTAGAGCCCAGGACAGCCACTACGTGCAGTACTTC. Translating gives CSARAQDSHYVQYF.

The rearrangement links TRBV6-6 to TRBJ2-1; 10 bases are a match to TRBD1. The V gene end was trimmed by 2 bases and the J gene end by 7 bases; junction bases not matched to a gene: 5. Germline loops: CDR1 MNHNY, CDR2 SVGAGI (reference sequence). This CDR3 comprises 15 residues. DNA for the CDR3: TGTGCCAGCAGTTACGACAGGGGGCCGGGGAATGAGCAGTTCTTC. Amino acids: CASSYDRGPGNEQFF.

This clonotype has only a few counts. The gene calls are TRBV9 and TRBJ2-5; D remains ambiguous. This CDR3 region has 13 residues. Germline V gene sequence: CDR1 SGDLS, CDR2 YYNGEE. V dropped 0 bases and J dropped 5 bases, with 8 bases sitting between them. The CDR3 sequence: CASSVVPTETQYF. The CDR3 coding sequence is TGTGCCAGCAGCGTAGTCCCTACGGAGACCCAGTACTTC.

The rearrangement joins TRBV29-1 to TRBJ1-1; 7 bases are shared with TRBD1. V was pared by 4 bases and J by 8 bases, with 7 bases of the junction left unmatched. The CDR3 is 12 residues long. Germline V lookup: CDR1 SQVTM, CDR2 ANQGSEA. The CDR3 DNA reads TGCAGCGTTGGTGACAGGGCGAGGGAAGCTTTCTTT. The encoded protein is CSVGDRAREAFF. The complete variable domain, with remaining parts taken from reference TRBV29-1 and TRBJ1-1, reads SAVISQKPSRDICQRGTSLTIQCQVDSQVTMMFWYRQQPGQSLTLIATANQGSEATYESGFVIDKFPISRPNLTFSTLTVSNMSPEDSSIYLCSVGDRAREAFFGQGTRLTVV.

V gene TRBV5-5 combines with J gene TRBJ2-3; a possible D gene is TRBD2 (5 bases). Germline assignment: CDR1 SGHKS and CDR2 YYEKEE (reference sequence). This CDR3 is 14 amino acids long. Trimming removed 2 bases at V and 2 bases at J, with 9 bases between. CDR3 amino acids: CASSFDYYTDTQYF. The CDR3, as DNA: TGTGCCAGCAGCTTCGACTACTACACAGATACGCAGTATTTT.

V is TRBV4-3 and J is TRBJ1-4; D possibly corresponds to TRBD1 (5 bases). Germline V gives CDR1 LGHNA, CDR2 YSLEER. The CDR3 loop spans 16 amino acids. Trimming took 4 bases from V and 2 from J, leaving 14 bases between them. CDR3 sequence: CASSPQGPPTNEKLFF. The CDR3 DNA sequence: TGCGCCAGCAGCCCCCAGGGACCGCCGACTAATGAAAAACTGTTTTTT.

The chain is built from TRBV7-3 and TRBJ2-1, with TRBD2 as a possible D gene (6 bases). There are 16 residues in the CDR3. V was clipped by 4 bases and J by 3 bases, with 16 bases between them. Looked up from germline, CDR1 is SGHTA and CDR2 is FQGTGA. The CDR3 loop is CASSSSPVRDYNEQFF. As DNA, the CDR3 is TGTGCCAGCAGCTCCTCCCCCGTGCGGGACTACAATGAGCAGTTCTTC.